This T cell receptor (beta chain) was obtained from a study of spatial heterogeneity in lung cancer. Overall study: Untreated early-stage non-small cell lung cancer patients, roughly 75 in total, were the donors. Detected sequences consistently included more beta-chain ones than alpha-chain ones.

Germline trimming cut 5 bases from V and 6 bases from J; bases unmatched to any gene: 8. In germline, CDR1 is SGHTA, CDR2 FQGNSA. The CDR3 has 15 residues. Time point meaning: blood at routine non-recurrence follow-up after resection. In each case, whole RNA from tumor, nontumor lung or frozen PBMC was sequenced unsorted. Every TCR cDNA molecule bore its own unique molecular identifier. TCRdb reanalysed the 5' RACE reads using MiXCR and keeps one entry per CDR3 protein. The table includes about 43,000 distinct CDR3 sequences, 20% to 25% detected once. The genes are TRBV7-2 and TRBJ1-5; TRBD1 matches 9 bases. The sequence was collected from a female donor with early-stage non-small cell lung cancer. Sample: PBMCs, taken at follow-up. The CDR3 sequence: CASSTGTGRSQPQHF. The DNA of the CDR3 is TGTGCCAGCAGCACCGGGACAGGGCGATCTCAGCCCCAGCATTTT.